Presented here are 14 T cell receptor beta chains from one specimen sequenced in a study of T cell repertoires and Cas9 in healthy adults. The method was immunoSEQ multiplex PCR; TCRdb's version includes in-frame clones alone and lacks a portion of them. The data contain approximately 23,000 clones, about 90% of them singletons. Sequencing used CD4+ effector T cells (CD127+, CD25-, CD137-, CD154-) from PBMCs; culture status not recorded. The receptor set was obtained from a human donor in good health.

The chain uses TRBV29-1 and TRBJ2-5; D uncertain. This CDR3 region has 12 residues. Trimming took off 0 bases at V and 5 bases at J, with 7 bases between the two ends. Per germline, CDR1 SQVTM and CDR2 ANQGSEA. CDR3 sequence: CSVEEGWETQYF. CDR3 DNA: TGCAGCGTTGAAGAAGGGTGGGAGACCCAGTACTTC.

The genes are TRBV19 and TRBJ1-6, with 8 nucleotides matching TRBD1. Germline CDR1 is LNHDA and CDR2 is SQIVND (reference sequence). The CDR3 runs 13 residues. Trimming at V came to 6 bases and at J to 10 bases, leaving 5 bases not matched to a gene. CDR3 in amino acids: CASSGQGESPLHF. The CDR3, as DNA: TGTGCCAGTAGCGGACAGGGCGAATCACCCCTCCACTTT.

V gene TRBV9 combines with J gene TRBJ1-1; 7 nucleotides align to TRBD1. CDR1 is SGDLS and CDR2 is YYNGEE in the germline V gene. This CDR3 spans 15 amino acids. V gave up 4 bases and J gave up 4 bases; unmatched junction bases: 10. CDR3 protein: CASSPPGGASTEAFF. The CDR3 nucleotides are TGTGCCAGCAGCCCGCCAGGGGGGGCTTCCACTGAAGCTTTCTTT.

The rearrangement uses TRBV5-3 and TRBJ1-3; maybe TRBD1 (5 bases). TRBV5-3 is reported as an ORF; its role is uncertain. This CDR3 has 11 amino acids. The CDR3 sequence is CTQGSGNTIYF. The CDR3 coding sequence is TGTACGCAGGGCTCTGGAAACACCATATATTTT.

The V and J genes are TRBV10-3 and TRBJ1-2, with TRBD1 identical over 10 bases. The length of the CDR3 is 14 residues. Germline CDR1 reads ENHRY; CDR2 reads SYGVKD. After removal of 6 bases from V and 3 bases from J, the junction contained 4 bases not matched to a gene. CDR3: CAISRDRGDYGYTF. DNA of the CDR3: TGTGCCATCAGCCGGGACAGGGGAGACTATGGCTACACCTTC.

J is TRBJ1-2 and V is TRBV7-9; TRBD1 agrees at 7 bases. The V and J ends lost 4 bases and 4 bases, in that order; junction bases with no gene match: 6. The CDR3 has 14 amino acids. Germline V gene lookup returns CDR1 SEHNR and CDR2 FQNEAQ (reference sequence). This CDR3 is CASSSWAGGYGYTF. In DNA form, the CDR3 reads TGTGCCAGCAGCTCCTGGGCAGGGGGCTATGGCTACACCTTC.

The chain recombines TRBV7-9 with TRBJ2-5; 13 bases fit TRBD2. CDR1 SEHNR and CDR2 FQNEAQ come from the germline V gene (reference sequence). V was pared by 0 bases and J by 4 bases, with 8 bases of the junction left unmatched. The CDR3 runs 18 residues. In nucleotides, the CDR3 is TGTGCCAGCAGCTTAGCGAGGACTAGCGGGAGTGTGATAGAGACCCAGTACTTC. It specifies CASSLARTSGSVIETQYF.

The chain uses TRBV5-1 and TRBJ1-1; 7 bases map to TRBD1. The junction had 4 bases not matched to a gene; V was cut back by 4 bases and J by 1 base. Germline assignment: CDR1 SGHRS and CDR2 YFSETQ. CDR3 length equals 14 residues. The CDR3 region is CASSPQGGNTEAFF. In DNA, the CDR3 is TGCGCCAGCAGCCCTCAGGGGGGGAACACTGAAGCTTTCTTT.

The chain joins TRBV5-4 to TRBJ1-1; 7 nucleotides match TRBD1. CDR1 and CDR2 from the germline V gene are SGHNT and YYREEE (reference sequence). Trimming took 4 bases from V and 5 from J; bases not matched to a gene: 8. The CDR3 extends over 14 amino acids. The CDR3 coding sequence is TGTGCCAGCAGCGAAGGACAGGTGGGAACTGAAGCTTTCTTT. Residues: CASSEGQVGTEAFF.

V usage is TRBV4-2 and J usage is TRBJ1-2; TRBD1 is a possible D gene (6 bases). Germline V gene data show CDR1 as LGHNA and CDR2 as YNFKEQ. The CDR3 length is 15 residues. The V and J ends lost 0 bases and 6 bases respectively, with 14 bases between them. The CDR3 DNA is TGTGCCAGCAGCCAAGATGAGAAGGGGGGAAATGGCTACACCTTC. Amino acid sequence: CASSQDEKGGNGYTF.

J is TRBJ2-7 and V is TRBV5-1; TRBD1 matches at 9 bases. The germline gives CDR1 SGHRS, CDR2 YFSETQ. Unmatched junction bases numbered 7, after V lost 4 bases and J lost 5 bases. The CDR3 covers 14 residues. The CDR3 spells CASSAGTGKHEQYF. The DNA of the CDR3 is TGCGCCAGCAGCGCTGGGACAGGGAAACACGAGCAGTACTTC.

The chain joins TRBV18 to TRBJ1-2; 10 nucleotides align to TRBD1. Germline trimming cut 3 bases from V and 6 bases from J; bases unmatched to any gene: 7. This CDR3 is 15 amino acids long. Germline values: CDR1 KGHSH, CDR2 LQKENI. CDR3 sequence reads: CASSPDRGQSNGYTF. For the CDR3, the DNA is TGTGCCAGCTCACCCGACAGGGGGCAAAGTAATGGCTACACCTTC.

This clone has just a few counts. The CDR3 here is CASSGPVETGSSGNTIYF. CDR3 nucleotides: TGCGCCAGCAGCGGACCCGTAGAGACAGGATCCTCTGGAAACACCATATATTTT. J is TRBJ1-3 and V is TRBV10-1; possible D gene TRBD1, 6 bases. The V end was cut by 6 bases, the J end by 0 bases, with 21 bases between. CDR1 WNHNN and CDR2 SYGVQD come from the germline V gene (reference sequence). The CDR3 has 18 amino acids.

This clone has a handful of counts. The rearrangement links TRBV6-1 to TRBJ1-3, with 7 bases matching TRBD1. Per the germline V gene, CDR1 is MNHNS and CDR2 is SASEGT. V lost 11 bases and J lost 2; bases outside the gene matches: 6. The CDR3 is 13 amino acids. The CDR3 spells CASEGATGNTIYF. The CDR3, as DNA: TGTGCCTCCGAGGGGGCGACTGGAAACACCATATATTTT.